These 24 T cell receptor beta chains were all obtained from the same sample, sequenced in a study of blood T cell repertoires in COVID-19. Measured with immunoSEQ multiplex PCR; TCRdb has only the in-frame clones, and not every one. This sample has under 350,000 clones, with around 90% found just once. Sample: PBMCs or T cells enriched from blood (not recorded which). The receptors were gathered from a woman in her thirties or forties who had recovered from COVID-19.

V and J are TRBV12-5 and TRBJ2-2; 7 nucleotides align to TRBD2. J was trimmed by 5 bases and V by 5 bases; bases with no gene match: 5. Germline-derived CDR1 and CDR2 are LGHNT and FRNRAP. The CDR3 is made up of 14 amino acids. CDR3 in amino acids: CASGPTGGTGELFF. The CDR3 DNA sequence: TGTGCTAGTGGTCCCACCGGGGGGACCGGGGAGCTGTTTTTT.

The rearrangement joins TRBV7-2 to TRBJ1-2, with D tentatively TRBD1 (5 bases). This CDR3 region has 16 residues. With 5 bases removed from V and 3 bases from J, the gap between germline ends came to 19 bases. CDR1 and CDR2 (germline): SGHTA, FQGNSA. Here the CDR3 DNA reads TGTGCCAGCAGCCCACGGAGGGGTTCAGAAGACTATGGCTACACCTTC. It is translated as CASSPRRGSEDYGYTF.

This sequence joins TRBV4-2 and TRBJ1-1, with D unclear. V lost 0 bases, J lost 6 bases, and 8 bases lay in between. The CDR3 runs 13 residues. Germline V CDR1 and CDR2: LGHNA, YNFKEQ. The CDR3 is CASSQEGGSEAFF. CDR3 nucleotides: TGTGCCAGCAGCCAAGAGGGCGGGTCTGAAGCTTTCTTT.

V and J are TRBV3-1 (or the pseudogene TRBV3-2) and TRBJ1-4, with 7 bases fitting TRBD1. J was trimmed by 8 bases and V by 1 base; bases with no gene match: 10. Per germline, CDR1 LGHDT and CDR2 YNNKEL (reference sequence). The CDR3 length is 16 residues. The CDR3 DNA is TGTGCCAGCAGCCAAGTTACGCACAGGGGCGGCGAAAAACTGTTTTTT. Protein product: CASSQVTHRGGEKLFF.

This chain joins TRBV7-3 and TRBJ1-1; D not certain. The CDR3 runs 13 residues. Germline V gene lookup returns CDR1 SGHTA and CDR2 FQGTGA. Trimming left V 5 bases short and J 10 bases short, with 17 bases between. The CDR3 coding sequence is TGTGCCAGCAGCAGGAAGATGGAGGACCCAGCTTTCTTT. It encodes CASSRKMEDPAFF.

This clone was picked up one time. This chain links TRBV30 with TRBJ2-3; 9 bases fit TRBD1. Germline V gene lookup returns CDR1 GTSNPN and CDR2 SVGIG (reference sequence). The CDR3 sequence is 15 residues long. V was pared by 3 bases and J by 3 bases, with 7 bases of the junction left unmatched. The DNA for the CDR3 is TGTGCCTGGAGCTCCGGGACAGGGAAAACAGATACGCAGTATTTT. Translated: CAWSSGTGKTDTQYF.

The chain combines TRBV3-1 (or the pseudogene TRBV3-2) with TRBJ2-3; 8 bases are shared with TRBD2. The CDR3 length is 17 residues. From germline, CDR1 is LGHDT and CDR2 YNNKEL (reference sequence). V lost 0 bases to trimming and J lost 2 bases; unmatched junction nucleotides: 7. The CDR3 coding sequence is TGTGCCAGCAGCCAAGATCTCCTAGCGGGCTACACAGATACGCAGTATTTT. This translates into CASSQDLLAGYTDTQYF.

J is TRBJ1-1 and V is TRBV5-4, with D perhaps TRBD1 (6 bases). V lost 4 bases to trimming and J lost 6 bases, with 16 bases between them. Germline V CDR1 and CDR2: SGHNT, YYREEE (reference sequence). The CDR3 length is 14 residues. In nucleotides, the CDR3 is TGTGCCAGCAGCGAACCGACGGGACAAGCTGAAGCTTTCTTT. This encodes CASSEPTGQAEAFF.

The count of this clone is one. The rearrangement joins TRBV2 to TRBJ1-1; 9 bases agree with TRBD1. The CDR3 spans 15 residues. Germline lookup yields CDR1 SNHLY and CDR2 FYNNEI. Trimming took 7 bases from V and 1 from J; bases not matched to a gene: 7. The CDR3 spells CASIEQGASNTEAFF. CDR3 coding DNA: TGTGCCAGCATCGAACAGGGGGCATCGAACACTGAAGCTTTCTTT. The variable domain in full, completed from reference TRBV2 and TRBJ1-1, reads EPEVTQTPSHQVTQMGQEVILRCVPISNHLYFYWYRQILGQKVEFLVSFYNNEISEKSEIFDDQFSVERPDGSNFTLKIRSTKLEDSAMYFCASIEQGASNTEAFFGQGTRLTVV.

The genes are TRBV10-3 and TRBJ2-5; TRBD1 aligns across 7 bases. CDR3 size: 15 residues. Germline V CDR1 and CDR2: ENHRY, SYGVKD. Trimming at V came to 5 bases and at J to 2 bases, leaving 8 bases not matched to a gene. The DNA for the CDR3 is TGTGCCATCAGTACCCGGACAGGAAGACAAGAGACCCAGTACTTC. As protein: CAISTRTGRQETQYF.

The J gene is TRBJ2-2, the V gene TRBV9; 9 nucleotides match TRBD2. CDR3 length equals 14 residues. From germline, CDR1 is SGDLS and CDR2 YYNGEE. With 4 bases clipped from V and 6 bases from J, the junction kept 4 bases outside the gene matches. The DNA of the CDR3 is TGTGCCAGCAGCACTTTAGCGGGAGCCGGGGAGCTGTTTTTT. This gives the protein CASSTLAGAGELFF.

This clone was found once. The chain joins TRBV28 to TRBJ1-3; D gene uncertain. Deletions cut 6 bases from V and 0 bases from J, with 9 bases between. Looked up from germline, CDR1 is MDHEN and CDR2 is SYDVKM. The CDR3 has 14 amino acids. The CDR3 protein is CASRRFGSGNTIYF. The CDR3 coding sequence is TGTGCCAGCAGGAGGTTTGGCTCTGGAAACACCATATATTTT.

The J gene is TRBJ2-1, the V gene TRBV6-2 or TRBV6-3; 7 positions agree with TRBD2. Germline V gives CDR1 MNHEY, CDR2 SVGEGT. The CDR3 spans 15 residues. V lost 5 bases, J lost 0 bases, and 4 bases stayed unmatched. The CDR3 coding sequence is TGTGCCAGCAGTCCCAGCGGGACCTCCTACAATGAGCAGTTCTTC. Translated: CASSPSGTSYNEQFF.

This clone was found a few times. V usage is TRBV24-1 and J usage is TRBJ2-3; D not certain. Germline CDR1 is KGHDR and CDR2 is SFDVKD. The CDR3 has 13 residues. Trimming took off 0 bases at V and 6 bases at J, with 6 bases between the two ends. The CDR3, as DNA: TGTGCCACCAGTGATTTGATCGGGGATACGCAGTATTTT. Its protein product is CATSDLIGDTQYF.

This clone was counted a single time. The chain links TRBV19 to TRBJ2-1; 14 bases align to TRBD2. This CDR3 spans 16 amino acids. The junction had 2 bases not matched to a gene; V was cut back by 6 bases and J by 1 base. Germline lookup yields CDR1 LNHDA and CDR2 SQIVND (reference sequence). CDR3 DNA: TGTGCCAGTAGCAGACTAGCGGGAGGGTCCTACAATGAGCAGTTCTTC. Amino acid sequence: CASSRLAGGSYNEQFF.

The gene calls are TRBV5-1 and TRBJ2-2, with 14 bases matching TRBD2. With 1 base clipped from V and 2 bases from J, the junction kept 4 bases outside the gene matches. CDR1 is SGHRS, CDR2 YFSETQ, per germline. The CDR3 totals 18 residues. The CDR3 bases are TGCGCCAGCAGCTTGAAAGGACTAGCGGGGGGAAACACCGGGGAGCTGTTTTTT. Protein product: CASSLKGLAGGNTGELFF.

This sequence joins TRBV9 and TRBJ1-4; the match to TRBD1 covers 9 bases. The CDR3 sequence is 17 residues long. Per germline, CDR1 SGDLS and CDR2 YYNGEE. V was clipped by 6 bases and J by 7 bases; unmatched bases: 16. The CDR3 nucleotides read TGTGCCAGCAACGAAAAAATAACAGGGGGCGAAGGTGAAAAACTGTTTTTT. Residues: CASNEKITGGEGEKLFF.

CDR3 residues: CASSGDTSEAFF. DNA for the CDR3: TGCGCCAGCAGTGGGGACACTTCCGAAGCTTTCTTT. The V and J genes are TRBV10-1 and TRBJ1-1; a possible D gene is TRBD1 (6 bases). Per the germline V gene, CDR1 is WNHNN and CDR2 is SYGVQD (reference sequence). The CDR3 covers 12 residues. V was trimmed by 4 bases and J by 8 bases, leaving 11 bases between them.

Turning to this clone: Sequence at one end of the junction differs from germline and may be a read error. This chain connects TRBV10-3 to TRBJ2-5; a possible D gene is TRBD1 (5 bases). Germline CDR1 reads ENHRY; CDR2 reads SYGVKD. The CDR3 extends over 11 amino acids. Written as DNA, the CDR3 is TGTGCCACCAGTGCAGGGGAGACCCAGTACTTC. Its protein is CATSAGETQYF.

The rearrangement links TRBV6-5 to TRBJ1-5; 8 positions agree with TRBD1. The J segment lost 2 bases and the V segment lost 6 bases, leaving 3 bases of the junction unmatched. The CDR3 is 14 amino acids. The germline V gene has CDR1 MNHEY and CDR2 SVGAGI. This chain's CDR3 is CASRMGQGNQPQHF. CDR3 nucleotides: TGTGCCAGCAGAATGGGACAGGGCAATCAGCCCCAGCATTTT.

V is TRBV9 and J is TRBJ2-5; the match to TRBD1 covers 11 bases. In germline, CDR1 is SGDLS, CDR2 YYNGEE. The trim removed 2 bases at V and 0 bases at J, leaving 3 bases unmatched. The CDR3 covers 16 residues. The CDR3 loop reads CASSVGTGGDQETQYF. CDR3 nucleotides: TGTGCCAGCAGCGTCGGGACAGGGGGTGACCAAGAGACCCAGTACTTC.

The chain carries TRBV2 and TRBJ2-1; D call uncertain. Trimming cost V 4 bases and J 7 bases, with 5 bases left between them. This CDR3 comprises 11 residues. Germline CDR1 SNHLY, CDR2 FYNNEI. This chain's CDR3 is CASSARNEQFF. Written as DNA, the CDR3 is TGTGCCAGCAGTGCCCGTAATGAGCAGTTCTTC. The whole variable domain, filled in from reference TRBV2 and TRBJ2-1, reads EPEVTQTPSHQVTQMGQEVILRCVPISNHLYFYWYRQILGQKVEFLVSFYNNEISEKSEIFDDQFSVERPDGSNFTLKIRSTKLEDSAMYFCASSARNEQFFGPGTRLTVL.

The rearrangement links TRBV29-1 to TRBJ1-3; D unresolved. The CDR3 extends over 13 amino acids. V was cut by 4 bases and J by 0 bases, with 7 bases left in between. Germline V gene sequence: CDR1 SQVTM, CDR2 ANQGSEA. The CDR3 loop is CSVAQNSGNTIYF. The CDR3 nucleotides read TGCAGCGTTGCCCAGAACTCTGGAAACACCATATATTTT.

The genes are TRBV15 and TRBJ1-5, with TRBD1 as a possible D gene (5 bases). Germline CDR1 reads LNHNV; CDR2 reads YYDKDF (reference sequence). The V and J ends lost 2 bases and 2 bases respectively, with 16 bases between them. The CDR3 has 17 residues. The CDR3 coding sequence is TGTGCCACCAGCAGATTCCCCGGCAGGGAGGGCAATCAGCCCCAGCATTTT. Translated: CATSRFPGREGNQPQHF.